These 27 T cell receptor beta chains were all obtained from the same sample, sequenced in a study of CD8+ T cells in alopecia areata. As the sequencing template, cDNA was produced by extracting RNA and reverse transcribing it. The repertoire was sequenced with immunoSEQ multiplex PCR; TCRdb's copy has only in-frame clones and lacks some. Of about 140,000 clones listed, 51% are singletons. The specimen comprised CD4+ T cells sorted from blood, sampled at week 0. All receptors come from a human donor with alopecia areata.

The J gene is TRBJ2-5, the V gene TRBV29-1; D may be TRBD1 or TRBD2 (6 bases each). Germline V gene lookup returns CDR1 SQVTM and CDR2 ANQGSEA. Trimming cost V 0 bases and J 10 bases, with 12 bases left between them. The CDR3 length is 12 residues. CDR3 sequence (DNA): TGCAGCGTTGAAGATCAAGGGGGGATCCAGTACTTC. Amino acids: CSVEDQGGIQYF.

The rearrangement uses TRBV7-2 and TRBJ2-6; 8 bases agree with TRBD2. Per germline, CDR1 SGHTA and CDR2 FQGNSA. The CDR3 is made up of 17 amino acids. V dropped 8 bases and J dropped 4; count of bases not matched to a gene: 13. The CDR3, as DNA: TGTGCCAGCTCCGCGGCGGGAGGACTAACGGGGGCCAACGTCCTGACTTTC. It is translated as CASSAAGGLTGANVLTF.

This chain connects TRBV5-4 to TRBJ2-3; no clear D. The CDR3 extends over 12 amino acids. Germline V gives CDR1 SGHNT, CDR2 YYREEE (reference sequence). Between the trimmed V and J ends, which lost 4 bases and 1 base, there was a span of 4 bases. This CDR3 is CASSGGTDTQYF. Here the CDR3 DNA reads TGTGCCAGCAGCGGGGGCACAGATACGCAGTATTTT.

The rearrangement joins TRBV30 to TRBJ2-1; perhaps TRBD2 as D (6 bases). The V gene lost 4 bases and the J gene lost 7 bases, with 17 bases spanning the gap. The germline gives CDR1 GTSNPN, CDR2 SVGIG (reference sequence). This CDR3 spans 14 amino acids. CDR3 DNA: TGTGCCTGGAACCCTAGCGCACCGGAAAATGAGCAGTTCTTC. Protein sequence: CAWNPSAPENEQFF.

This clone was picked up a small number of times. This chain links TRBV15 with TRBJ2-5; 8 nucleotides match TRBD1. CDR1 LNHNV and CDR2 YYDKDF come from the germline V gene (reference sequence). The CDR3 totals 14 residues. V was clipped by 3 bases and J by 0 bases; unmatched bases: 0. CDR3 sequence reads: CATSRGQDQETQYF. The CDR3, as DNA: TGTGCCACCAGCAGGGGACAGGACCAAGAGACCCAGTACTTC.

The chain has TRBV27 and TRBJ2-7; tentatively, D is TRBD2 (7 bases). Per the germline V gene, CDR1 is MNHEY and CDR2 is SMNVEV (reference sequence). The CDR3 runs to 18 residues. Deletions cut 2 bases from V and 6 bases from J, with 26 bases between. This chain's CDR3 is CASSLKHRGATRGFEQYF. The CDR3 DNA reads TGTGCCAGCAGTTTAAAGCATCGGGGGGCCACTAGAGGATTCGAGCAGTACTTC.

The CDR3 is CSVVLAGLGEQYF. The CDR3 DNA sequence: TGCAGCGTTGTCCTAGCGGGGTTGGGGGAGCAGTACTTC. V and J are TRBV29-1 and TRBJ2-7; 9 nucleotides align to TRBD2. CDR3 size: 13 residues. Trimming took 4 bases from V and 7 from J; bases not matched to a gene: 8. CDR1 is SQVTM and CDR2 is ANQGSEA in the germline V gene.

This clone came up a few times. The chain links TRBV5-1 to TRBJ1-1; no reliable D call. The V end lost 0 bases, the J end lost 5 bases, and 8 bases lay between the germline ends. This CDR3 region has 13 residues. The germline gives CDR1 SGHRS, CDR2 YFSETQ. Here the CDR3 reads CASSLVGETEAFF. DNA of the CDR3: TGCGCCAGCAGCTTGGTTGGGGAGACTGAAGCTTTCTTT.

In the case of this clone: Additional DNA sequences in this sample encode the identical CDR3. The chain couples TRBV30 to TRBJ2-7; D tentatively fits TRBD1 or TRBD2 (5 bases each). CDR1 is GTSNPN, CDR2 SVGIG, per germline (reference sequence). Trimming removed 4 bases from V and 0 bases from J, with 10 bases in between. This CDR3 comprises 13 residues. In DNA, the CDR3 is TGTGCCTGGAACCGGGACCGCTCCTACGAGCAGTACTTC. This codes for CAWNRDRSYEQYF.

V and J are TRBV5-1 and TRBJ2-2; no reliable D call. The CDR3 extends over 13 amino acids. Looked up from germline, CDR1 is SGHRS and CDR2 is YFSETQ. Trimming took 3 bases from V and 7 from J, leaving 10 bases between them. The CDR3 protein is CASSSPVGGELFF. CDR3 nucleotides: TGCGCCAGCAGCTCCCCCGTTGGCGGGGAGCTGTTTTTT.

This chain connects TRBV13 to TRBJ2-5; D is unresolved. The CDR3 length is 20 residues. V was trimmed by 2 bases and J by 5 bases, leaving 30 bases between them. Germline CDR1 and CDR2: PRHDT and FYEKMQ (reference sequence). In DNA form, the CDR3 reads TGTGCCAGCAGCTTAAAGCCCTTAGTGGTTCCAGCGACCGGTGGGGAGACCCAGTACTTC. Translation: CASSLKPLVVPATGGETQYF.

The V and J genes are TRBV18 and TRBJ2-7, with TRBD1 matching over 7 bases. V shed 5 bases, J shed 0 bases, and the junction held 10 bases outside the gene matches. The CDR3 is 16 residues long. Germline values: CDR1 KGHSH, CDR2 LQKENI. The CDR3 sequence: CASSSTGTVSSYEQYF. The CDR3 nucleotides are TGTGCCAGCTCATCCACCGGGACAGTGAGCTCCTACGAGCAGTACTTC.

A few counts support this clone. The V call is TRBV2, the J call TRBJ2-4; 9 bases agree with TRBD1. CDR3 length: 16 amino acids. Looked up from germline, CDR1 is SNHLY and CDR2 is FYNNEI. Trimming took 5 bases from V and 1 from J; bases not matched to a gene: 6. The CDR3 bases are TGTGCCAGCAGTTTTGGACAGGGGTTGGCCAAAAACATTCAGTACTTC. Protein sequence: CASSFGQGLAKNIQYF.

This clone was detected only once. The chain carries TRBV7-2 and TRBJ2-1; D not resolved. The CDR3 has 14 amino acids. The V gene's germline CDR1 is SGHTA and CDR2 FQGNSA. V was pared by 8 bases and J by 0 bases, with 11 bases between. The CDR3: CASEVWVSYNEQFF. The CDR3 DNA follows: TGTGCCAGCGAGGTTTGGGTCTCCTACAATGAGCAGTTCTTC. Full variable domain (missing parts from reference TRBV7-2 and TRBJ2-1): GAGVSQSPSNKVTEKGKDVELRCDPISGHTALYWYRQSLGQGLEFLIYFQGNSAPDKSGLPSDRFSAERTGGSVSTLTIQRTQQEDSAVYLCASEVWVSYNEQFFGPGTRLTVL.

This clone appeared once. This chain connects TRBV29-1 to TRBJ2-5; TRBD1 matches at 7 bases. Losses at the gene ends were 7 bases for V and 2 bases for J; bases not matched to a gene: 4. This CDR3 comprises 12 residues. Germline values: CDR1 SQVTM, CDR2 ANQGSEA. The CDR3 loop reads CSATGAQETQYF. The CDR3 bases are TGCAGCGCTACAGGGGCTCAAGAGACCCAGTACTTC.

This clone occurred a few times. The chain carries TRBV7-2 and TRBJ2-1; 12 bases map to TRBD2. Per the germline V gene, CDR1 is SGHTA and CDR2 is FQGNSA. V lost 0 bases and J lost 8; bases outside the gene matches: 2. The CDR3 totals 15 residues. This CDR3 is CASSLALAGGDEQFF. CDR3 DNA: TGTGCCAGCAGCTTAGCGCTAGCGGGAGGGGATGAGCAGTTCTTC.

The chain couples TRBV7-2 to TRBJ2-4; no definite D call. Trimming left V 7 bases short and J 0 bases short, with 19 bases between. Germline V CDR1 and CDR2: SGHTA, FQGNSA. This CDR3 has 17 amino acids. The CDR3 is CASIPPGSLKAKNIQYF. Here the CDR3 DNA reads TGTGCCAGCATCCCTCCCGGTAGCCTTAAAGCCAAAAACATTCAGTACTTC.

This CDR3 is CASSFSRTDTQYF. In DNA form, the CDR3 reads TGTGCCAGCAGCTTTAGCCGCACAGATACGCAGTATTTT. This chain joins TRBV7-2 and TRBJ2-3; D not certain. The V gene's germline CDR1 is SGHTA and CDR2 FQGNSA. V was cut by 3 bases and J by 1 base, with 5 bases left in between. The CDR3 runs 13 residues.

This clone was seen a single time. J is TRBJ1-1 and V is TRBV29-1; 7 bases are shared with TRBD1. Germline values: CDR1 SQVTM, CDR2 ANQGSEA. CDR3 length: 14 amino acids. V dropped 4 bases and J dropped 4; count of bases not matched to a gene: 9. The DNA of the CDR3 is TGCAGCGTTGCCGCAGGGGGTGAGATCACTGAAGCTTTCTTT. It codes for CSVAAGGEITEAFF.

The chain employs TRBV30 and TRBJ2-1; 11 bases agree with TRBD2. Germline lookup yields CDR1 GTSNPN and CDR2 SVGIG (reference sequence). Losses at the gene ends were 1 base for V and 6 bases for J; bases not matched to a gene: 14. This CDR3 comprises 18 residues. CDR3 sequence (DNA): TGTGCCTGGAGTGGTTCCACTAGCGGGAGTGGTCTTGGCAATGAGCAGTTCTTC. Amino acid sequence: CAWSGSTSGSGLGNEQFF.

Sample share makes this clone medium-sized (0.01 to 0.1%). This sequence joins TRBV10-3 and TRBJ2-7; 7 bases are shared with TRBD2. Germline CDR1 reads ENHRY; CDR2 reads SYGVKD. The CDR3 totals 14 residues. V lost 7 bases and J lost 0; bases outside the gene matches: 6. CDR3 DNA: TGTGCCATCACACTAGCGCCCAGCTCCTACGAGCAGTACTTC. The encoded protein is CAITLAPSSYEQYF.

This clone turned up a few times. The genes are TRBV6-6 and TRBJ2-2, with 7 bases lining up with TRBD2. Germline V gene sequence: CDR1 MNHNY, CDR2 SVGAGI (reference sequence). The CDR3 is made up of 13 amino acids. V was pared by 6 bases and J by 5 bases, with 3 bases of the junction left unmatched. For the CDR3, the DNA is TGTGCCAGCAGGGGAGGGATGACCGGGGAGCTGTTTTTT. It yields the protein CASRGGMTGELFF.

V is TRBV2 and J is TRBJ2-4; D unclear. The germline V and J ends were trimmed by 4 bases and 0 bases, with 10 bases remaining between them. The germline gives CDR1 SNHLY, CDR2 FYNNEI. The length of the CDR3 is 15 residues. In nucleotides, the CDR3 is TGTGCCAGCAGTGCGGACCTTCTAGCCAAAAACATTCAGTACTTC. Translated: CASSADLLAKNIQYF.

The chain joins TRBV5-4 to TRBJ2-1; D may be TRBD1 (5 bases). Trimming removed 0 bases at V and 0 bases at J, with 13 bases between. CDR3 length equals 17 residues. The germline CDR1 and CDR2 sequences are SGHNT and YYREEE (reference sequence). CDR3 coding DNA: TGTGCCAGCAGCTTGGGGGGCGCAAGATTCTCCTACAATGAGCAGTTCTTC. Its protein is CASSLGGARFSYNEQFF.

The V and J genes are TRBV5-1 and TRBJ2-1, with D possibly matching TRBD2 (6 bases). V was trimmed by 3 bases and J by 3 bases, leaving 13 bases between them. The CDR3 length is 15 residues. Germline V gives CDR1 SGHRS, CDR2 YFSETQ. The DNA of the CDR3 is TGCGCCAGCAGCTGGGGGGACGGCCTCTACAATGAGCAGTTCTTC. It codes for CASSWGDGLYNEQFF.

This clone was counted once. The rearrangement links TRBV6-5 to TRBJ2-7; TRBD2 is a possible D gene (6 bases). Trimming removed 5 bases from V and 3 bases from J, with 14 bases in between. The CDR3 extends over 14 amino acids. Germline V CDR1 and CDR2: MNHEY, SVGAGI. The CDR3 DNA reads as TGTGCCAGCAGTCGTGCCGGGAGAGTCTACGAGCAGTACTTC. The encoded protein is CASSRAGRVYEQYF.

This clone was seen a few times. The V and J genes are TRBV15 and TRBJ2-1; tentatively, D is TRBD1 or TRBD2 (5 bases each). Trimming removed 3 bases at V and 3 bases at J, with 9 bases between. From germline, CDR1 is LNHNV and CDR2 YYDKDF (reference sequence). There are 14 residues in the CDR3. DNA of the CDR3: TGTGCCACCAGCAGGGGGGTAGGCTACAATGAGCAGTTCTTC. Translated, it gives CATSRGVGYNEQFF.